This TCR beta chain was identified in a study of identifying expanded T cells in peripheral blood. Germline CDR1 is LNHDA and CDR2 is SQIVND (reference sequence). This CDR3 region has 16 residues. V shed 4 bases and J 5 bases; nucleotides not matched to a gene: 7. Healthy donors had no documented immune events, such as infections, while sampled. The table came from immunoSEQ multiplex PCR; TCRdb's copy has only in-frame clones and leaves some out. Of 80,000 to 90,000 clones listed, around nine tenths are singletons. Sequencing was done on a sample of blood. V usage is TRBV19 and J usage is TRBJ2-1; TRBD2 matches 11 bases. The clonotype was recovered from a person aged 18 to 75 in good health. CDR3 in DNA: TGTGCCAGTAGTACGATAGCGGGAGGGGGCAACAATGAGCAGTTCTTC. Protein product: CASSTIAGGGNNEQFF.